This entry describes one T cell receptor (beta chain). Antigen: not known. The data belong to a study of cytomegalovirus exposure and HLA in healthy donors. Findings and limits, study-wide: The records held CMV serostatus as the only immune exposure information. Likely technical artifact: a cluster of highly shared sequence variants. According to an earlier analysis, most TCR beta V segments yielded productive rearrangements about 90% or about 30% of the time.

CDR3 size: 12 residues. Trimming removed 7 bases from V and 8 bases from J, with 14 bases in between. Germline V CDR1 and CDR2: SNHLY, FYNNEI. PCR involved 60 Vbeta and 13 Jbeta primers. In the original workflow: Counted up in a later analysis, unique TCR beta chains came to about 80 million, with around 10 million shared. Method: immunoSEQ multiplex PCR; TCRdb's copy keeps in-frame clones and lacks some. V and J calls and clone size are those listed in that table; D and trimming were worked out from the DNA. The sample has approximately 170,000 clones, 65% to 85% seen once. Sequenced material: PBMCs. The chain couples TRBV2 to TRBJ1-2, with no clear D. The clonotype comes from a man between 50 and 59 years old in good health and CMV-seropositive. DNA of the CDR3: TGTGCCAGCACCATCGGCGGAGAAGGCTACACCTTC. This sequence encodes CASTIGGEGYTF.